This T cell receptor (beta chain) derives from a study of T cells in Graves' hyperthyroidism and ophthalmopathy. Researchers defined stable Graves' hyperthyroidism as no ophthalmopathy progression within 18 months. This CDR3 spans 18 amino acids. CDR1 is MDHEN and CDR2 is SYDVKM in the germline V gene. V lost 6 bases and J lost 0; bases outside the gene matches: 13. This clonotype was counted at least ten times. The investigators amplified TCR beta CDR3 regions from RNA transcripts. During a first-round RT-PCR of the TCR CDR3, the HTBI primer set was used. TCRdb re-analysed the multiplex PCR reads in MiXCR, keeping a single row per CDR3 protein. The sample consists of a few hundred thousand distinct CDR3 sequences, 21% of them appearing once.

The receptor was derived from a woman aged 45-65 years with Graves' hyperthyroidism. V is TRBV28 and J is TRBJ2-1, with TRBD2 matching 8 bases. Material for sequencing was blood. CDR3 region: CASSTHLVAGRSYNEQFF. DNA of the CDR3: TGTGCCAGCAGCACCCACTTAGTAGCGGGACGCTCCTACAATGAGCAGTTCTTC.